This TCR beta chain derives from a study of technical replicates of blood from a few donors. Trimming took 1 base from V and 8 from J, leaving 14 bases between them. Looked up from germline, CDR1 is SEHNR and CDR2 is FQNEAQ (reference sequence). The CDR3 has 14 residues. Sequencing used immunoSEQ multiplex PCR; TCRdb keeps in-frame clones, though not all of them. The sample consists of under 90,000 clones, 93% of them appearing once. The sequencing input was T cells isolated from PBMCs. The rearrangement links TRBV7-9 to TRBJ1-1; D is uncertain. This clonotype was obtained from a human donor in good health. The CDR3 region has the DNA TGTGCCAGCAGCTTAGTTCGGGAGGTTCGCGAAGCTTTCTTT. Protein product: CASSLVREVREAFF.